The rows below give T cell receptor beta chains drawn from one sample of a study of preoperative IRX-2 immunotherapy in early breast cancer. Sequenced by immunoSEQ multiplex PCR; TCRdb stores in-frame clones only, minus some. The sample comprises approximately 38,000 clones, around 82% of which are singletons, and approximately 1.5% rests with the top ten. The sample was lymph node tissue, taken after IRX-2 immunotherapy. Receptors originate from a human donor with breast cancer. CDR3s include the opening cysteine and the closing phenylalanine or tryptophan. D genes are given only for firm matches. Clone size is given for some rows only: seen once, a few or many times, or a class if the clone is expanded.

V gene: TRBV6-8
J gene: TRBJ1-3
D gene: NA
clone size: NA
CDR3 protein: CASSYLGRVERNTIYF
CDR3 DNA: TGTGCCAGCAGTTACTTAGGGCGGGTTGAAAGAAACACCATATATTTT

V gene: TRBV7-7
J gene: TRBJ2-5
D gene: TRBD2
clone size: NA
CDR3 protein: CASSLVGSGAWETQYF
CDR3 DNA: TGTGCCAGCAGCTTAGTTGGGAGCGGGGCCTGGGAGACCCAGTACTTC

V gene: TRBV11-3
J gene: TRBJ2-5
D gene: TRBD1
clone size: NA
CDR3 protein: CASSRQGEWETQYF
CDR3 DNA: TGTGCCAGCAGCAGACAGGGGGAGTGGGAGACCCAGTACTTC

V gene: TRBV15
J gene: TRBJ1-4
D gene: TRBD1
clone size: NA
CDR3 protein: CATSRGDSRNNEKLFF
CDR3 DNA: TGTGCCACCAGCCGAGGGGACAGTCGGAATAATGAAAAACTGTTTTTT

V gene: TRBV10-2
J gene: TRBJ1-5
D gene: NA
clone size: NA
CDR3 protein: CASSESLGVGNQPQHF
CDR3 DNA: TGCGCCAGCAGTGAGTCGTTGGGCGTCGGCAATCAGCCCCAGCATTTT

V gene: TRBV11-3
J gene: TRBJ1-4
D gene: TRBD1
clone size: NA
CDR3 protein: CASSLTGTGALGLFF
CDR3 DNA: TGTGCCAGCAGTTTAACCGGGACAGGGGCCCTAGGACTGTTTTTT

V gene: TRBV6-8
J gene: TRBJ1-2
D gene: TRBD1
clone size: NA
CDR3 protein: CASDRGELNYGYTF
CDR3 DNA: TGTGCCAGCGACAGGGGGGAATTGAACTATGGCTACACCTTC

V gene: TRBV11-3
J gene: TRBJ1-3
D gene: NA
clone size: NA
CDR3 protein: CASSLVGGGPGNTIYF
CDR3 DNA: TGTGCCAGCAGCTTGGTCGGCGGGGGCCCTGGAAACACCATATATTTT

V gene: TRBV10-2
J gene: TRBJ1-3
D gene: NA
clone size: NA
CDR3 protein: CASSLRDAGNTIYF
CDR3 DNA: TGCGCCAGCAGTCTAAGGGATGCAGGAAACACCATATATTTT

V gene: TRBV19
J gene: TRBJ1-2
D gene: TRBD1
clone size: NA
CDR3 protein: CASSWEGANGYTF
CDR3 DNA: TGTGCCAGTAGTTGGGAGGGGGCAAATGGCTACACCTTC

V gene: TRBV7-2
J gene: TRBJ2-7
D gene: NA
clone size: once
CDR3 protein: CASSLGFDLKQYF
CDR3 DNA: TGTGCCAGCAGCTTAGGCTTTGACCTCAAGCAGTACTTC

V gene: TRBV6-8
J gene: TRBJ2-2
D gene: TRBD1
clone size: NA
CDR3 protein: CASSYPAGGRTGELFF
CDR3 DNA: TGTGCCAGCAGTTACCCGGCAGGGGGCCGGACCGGGGAGCTGTTTTTT

V gene: TRBV18
J gene: TRBJ1-2
D gene: NA
clone size: NA
CDR3 protein: CASSPQEGPGYTF
CDR3 DNA: TGTGCCAGCTCACCACAGGAAGGTCCTGGCTACACCTTC

V gene: TRBV10-1
J gene: TRBJ2-5
D gene: NA
clone size: NA
CDR3 protein: CASSDRDFQETQYF
CDR3 DNA: TGCGCCAGCAGTGACCGGGACTTCCAAGAGACCCAGTACTTC

V gene: TRBV6-8
J gene: TRBJ1-6
D gene: NA
clone size: NA
CDR3 protein: CAISGRQQNSPLHF
CDR3 DNA: TGTGCCATCAGTGGTAGGCAGCAGAATTCACCCCTCCACTTT

V gene: TRBV29-1
J gene: TRBJ2-4
D gene: TRBD2
clone size: few
CDR3 protein: CSVRGGVTKNIQYF
CDR3 DNA: TGCAGCGTGCGGGGGGGCGTCACCAAAAACATTCAGTACTTC

V gene: TRBV19
J gene: TRBJ1-5
D gene: NA
clone size: NA
CDR3 protein: CASSFWTDSNQPQHF
CDR3 DNA: TGTGCCAGTAGTTTCTGGACTGATAGCAATCAGCCCCAGCATTTT

V gene: TRBV6-8
J gene: TRBJ1-5
D gene: TRBD1
clone size: NA
CDR3 protein: CASSYPTGEQPQHF
CDR3 DNA: TGTGCCAGCAGTTACCCGACAGGGGAACAGCCCCAGCATTTT

V gene: TRBV6-8
J gene: TRBJ2-5
D gene: TRBD2
clone size: NA
CDR3 protein: CASSYSVVEAGAETQYF
CDR3 DNA: TGTGCCAGCAGTTACTCAGTTGTAGAAGCGGGGGCAGAGACCCAGTACTTC

V gene: TRBV6-8
J gene: TRBJ1-2
D gene: TRBD1
clone size: NA
CDR3 protein: CASSSETGGDGYTF
CDR3 DNA: TGTGCCAGCAGTTCTGAGACAGGGGGCGATGGCTACACCTTC

V gene: TRBV6-8
J gene: TRBJ1-2
D gene: NA
clone size: NA
CDR3 protein: CASSYSVGSTTFYGYTF
CDR3 DNA: TGTGCCAGCAGTTACTCCGTGGGATCTACTACCTTCTATGGCTACACCTTC

V gene: TRBV18
J gene: TRBJ1-4
D gene: NA
clone size: NA
CDR3 protein: CASSPRDMTEKLFF
CDR3 DNA: TGTGCCAGCTCCCCCCGGGACATGACGGAAAAACTGTTTTTT

V gene: TRBV11-3
J gene: TRBJ1-3
D gene: NA
clone size: few
CDR3 protein: CASSLGGYSGNTIYF
CDR3 DNA: TGTGCCAGCAGCTTAGGGGGGTACTCTGGAAACACCATATATTTT

V gene: TRBV6-8
J gene: TRBJ2-7
D gene: TRBD2
clone size: few
CDR3 protein: CASYPPGGRKSEQYF
CDR3 DNA: TGTGCCAGCTACCCTCCGGGAGGGCGAAAATCCGAGCAGTACTTC

V gene: TRBV11-3
J gene: TRBJ2-1
D gene: NA
clone size: NA
CDR3 protein: CASSLMGARVNEQFF
CDR3 DNA: TGTGCCAGCAGCTTAATGGGGGCAAGGGTCAATGAGCAGTTCTTC

V gene: TRBV6-8
J gene: TRBJ2-6
D gene: NA
clone size: NA
CDR3 protein: CASSSRPSGANVLTF
CDR3 DNA: TGTGCCAGCAGTTCGAGACCATCTGGGGCCAACGTCCTGACTTTC

V gene: TRBV28
J gene: TRBJ1-3
D gene: NA
clone size: NA
CDR3 protein: CASSLEGPRNTIYF
CDR3 DNA: TGTGCCAGCAGTTTAGAGGGGCCGCGAAACACCATATATTTT

V gene: TRBV6-8
J gene: TRBJ1-2
D gene: NA
clone size: few
CDR3 protein: CASSPPGRWGWYTF
CDR3 DNA: TGTGCCAGCAGTCCCCCTGGTCGGTGGGGTTGGTACACCTTC

V gene: TRBV6-8
J gene: TRBJ1-5
D gene: TRBD1
clone size: NA
CDR3 protein: CASRTGGYNQPQHF
CDR3 DNA: TGTGCCAGTCGGACAGGGGGTTACAATCAGCCCCAGCATTTT

V gene: TRBV11-3
J gene: TRBJ2-1
D gene: NA
clone size: NA
CDR3 protein: CASSLYNPNPYNEQFF
CDR3 DNA: TGTGCCAGCAGCTTATATAATCCAAACCCCTACAATGAGCAGTTCTTC

V gene: TRBV11-3
J gene: TRBJ1-2
D gene: TRBD1
clone size: NA
CDR3 protein: CASSLSQGAGGYTF
CDR3 DNA: TGTGCCAGCAGCTTATCCCAGGGGGCAGGGGGCTACACCTTC

V gene: TRBV11-3
J gene: TRBJ1-2
D gene: NA
clone size: NA
CDR3 protein: CASSQLRAGWGGYTF
CDR3 DNA: TGTGCCAGCAGCCAATTAAGGGCCGGCTGGGGTGGCTACACCTTC

V gene: TRBV11-3
J gene: TRBJ1-2
D gene: NA
clone size: NA
CDR3 protein: CASTKTGGLYGYTF
CDR3 DNA: TGTGCCAGCACCAAAACGGGGGGCCTTTATGGCTACACCTTC

V gene: TRBV6-8
J gene: TRBJ2-3
D gene: TRBD1
clone size: few
CDR3 protein: CASSYSDRVTDTQYF
CDR3 DNA: TGTGCCAGCAGTTACTCAGACAGGGTCACAGATACGCAGTATTTT

V gene: TRBV12-5
J gene: TRBJ2-1
D gene: NA
clone size: few
CDR3 protein: CASILRTRTDNEQFF
CDR3 DNA: TGTGCCAGCATCCTACGGACTAGGACAGACAATGAGCAGTTCTTC

V gene: TRBV14
J gene: TRBJ2-2
D gene: NA
clone size: NA
CDR3 protein: CASSQSGSDTGELFF
CDR3 DNA: TGTGCCAGCAGCCAGTCCGGGTCAGACACCGGGGAGCTGTTTTTT